These 32 T cell receptor beta chains were sequenced from one sample in a study of human T cells and chemical hapten exposure. The time point: patch test 1, 2 weeks after DPC sensitization. The treatment here: therapeutic diphenylcyclopropenone sensitization with weekly scalp DPC. Total RNA was extracted from unfractionated whole blood. TCRdb processed the RACE reads anew with MiXCR; each CDR3 protein has one entry. The table shows approximately 52,000 distinct CDR3 sequences, with 9.5% to 11% occurring only once. Sequences were derived from whole blood, sampled in connection with sensitization to the hapten diphenylcyclopropenone (DPC). These receptors came from a woman aged 40 to 50 with alopecia areata. Some clones in this sample may be carry-over from other donors' samples.

There are many counts of this clonotype. This rearrangement joins TRBV27 to TRBJ2-1; D is ambiguous. Deletions cut 6 bases from V and 5 bases from J, with 17 bases between. The CDR3 runs 15 residues. Germline loops: CDR1 MNHEY, CDR2 SMNVEV (reference sequence). CDR3 bases: TGTGCCAGCAGCCCCGGGTCCTCCGTCCACAATGAGCAGTTCTTC. It yields the protein CASSPGSSVHNEQFF.

This clonotype was seen ten or more times. V and J are TRBV4-3 and TRBJ1-1; D call uncertain. V lost 3 bases and J 4 bases, leaving 9 bases between the germline ends. Germline CDR1 is LGHNA and CDR2 is YSLEER. This CDR3 contains 13 residues. The CDR3 region is CASSQQRGTEAFF. Written as DNA, the CDR3 is TGCGCCAGCAGCCAGCAGCGAGGCACTGAAGCTTTCTTT.

This clonotype was counted between two and nine times. This chain joins TRBV10-3 and TRBJ1-2, with D perhaps TRBD1 (5 bases). This CDR3 contains 12 residues. CDR1 is ENHRY, CDR2 SYGVKD, per germline. V lost 0 bases and J lost 8, with 7 bases in between. For the CDR3, the DNA is TGTGCCATCAGTGAGTCACAGGCGGGCTACACCTTC. Amino acids: CAISESQAGYTF.

The CDR3 coding sequence is TGTGCCAGCAGCCAAGGCTACCGCCGTGAAAACACTGAAGCTTTCTTT. It is translated as CASSQGYRRENTEAFF. The chain employs TRBV3-1 and TRBJ1-1, with D unclear. The CDR3 is made up of 16 amino acids. The germline gives CDR1 LGHDT, CDR2 YNNKEL (reference sequence). Trimming pared 1 base from V and 2 bases from J, leaving 14 bases between.

This clonotype was recorded a few times. J is TRBJ2-1 and V is TRBV5-6, with TRBD2 matching over 7 bases. Trimming removed 3 bases from V and 2 bases from J; junction bases left unmatched: 5. There are 15 residues in the CDR3. Per the germline V gene, CDR1 is SGHDT and CDR2 is YYEEEE. The CDR3 DNA is TGTGCCAGCAGCTCGGCGGGGGTAACCTACAATGAGCAGTTCTTC. Amino acids: CASSSAGVTYNEQFF.

This clonotype was seen a handful of times. The rearrangement links TRBV7-3 to TRBJ2-3, with D tentatively TRBD1 or TRBD2 (5 bases each). The CDR3 sequence is 14 residues long. Deletions cut 5 bases from V and 2 bases from J, with 11 bases between. From germline, CDR1 is SGHTA and CDR2 FQGTGA. The CDR3 region has the DNA TGTGCCAGCAGCCAGTGGGGACCCACAGATACGCAGTATTTT. Translated: CASSQWGPTDTQYF.

This clonotype was seen repeatedly, ten times or more. J is TRBJ1-1 and V is TRBV5-1; the match to TRBD1 covers 10 bases. With V trimmed by 4 bases and J by 0 bases, 18 bases remained unmatched. Germline values: CDR1 SGHRS, CDR2 YFSETQ. The CDR3 is 20 amino acids. CDR3 nucleotide sequence: TGCGCCAGCAGCAGATCGCTGGAGTGGGACAGGGGCTTCATGAACACTGAAGCTTTCTTT. Its translation is CASSRSLEWDRGFMNTEAFF.

This clonotype was found many times. The rearrangement uses TRBV20-1 and TRBJ2-1; 7 bases agree with TRBD2. J gave up 8 bases and V 7 bases, and 11 bases lay outside the gene matches. In germline, CDR1 is DFQATT, CDR2 SNEGSKA (reference sequence). CDR3 length: 13 residues. Here the CDR3 DNA reads TGCAGTGTCCTAGGCGGGAGTATTGATGAGCAGTTCTTC. Protein sequence: CSVLGGSIDEQFF.

The chain carries TRBV2 and TRBJ2-1, with D uncertain. Trimming shortened V by 4 bases and J by 7 bases, and 2 bases separated the two germline ends. The CDR3 totals 10 residues. Germline loops: CDR1 SNHLY, CDR2 FYNNEI. The CDR3 spells CASSVNEQFF. CDR3 bases: TGTGCCAGCAGTGTGAATGAGCAGTTCTTC.

This clonotype was picked up many times. The chain combines TRBV11-3 with TRBJ1-1; TRBD1 aligns across 7 bases. CDR3 length equals 15 residues. Germline loops: CDR1 SGHNT, CDR2 YENEEA. With V trimmed by 6 bases and J by 1 base, 8 bases remained unmatched. CDR3 sequence reads: CASRIGQDPNTEAFF. The CDR3, as DNA: TGTGCCAGCAGGATCGGACAGGACCCGAACACTGAAGCTTTCTTT.

This clonotype appeared a few times. The V gene is TRBV27, the J gene TRBJ1-6, with TRBD1 matching 7 bases. Germline V lookup: CDR1 MNHEY, CDR2 SMNVEV (reference sequence). V shed 6 bases, J shed 10 bases, and the junction held 24 bases outside the gene matches. This CDR3 is 19 amino acids long. The CDR3 nucleotides are TGTGCCAGCAGCCCTAGGCGGCAACAGGGGACCGGGTTAGGGTCACCCCTCCACTTT. Its protein product is CASSPRRQQGTGLGSPLHF.

This clonotype was detected only a few times. This chain uses TRBV11-3 with TRBJ1-4; maybe TRBD1 (5 bases). V lost 5 bases and J 8 bases, leaving 15 bases between the germline ends. Germline V CDR1 and CDR2: SGHNT, YENEEA. The CDR3 is made up of 14 amino acids. The DNA of the CDR3 is TGTGCCAGCAGCCCTCAAGGGGATTCCGAAAAACTGTTTTTT. It encodes CASSPQGDSEKLFF.

This clonotype occurred many times. One end of the junction fails to match germline, which may point to a read error. The chain employs TRBV6-2 or TRBV6-3 and TRBJ2-4; TRBD1 is a possible D gene (6 bases). CDR1 is MNHEY and CDR2 is SVGEGT in the germline V gene. The CDR3 is 12 residues long. The CDR3 reads CASSREYRDWNF. CDR3 bases: TGTGCCAGCAGCCGAGAGTACAGGGATTGGAACTTC.

In its sample, this clonotype was seen many times. The chain is built from TRBV12-3 or TRBV12-4 and TRBJ2-2; 8 positions match TRBD1. The CDR3 has 16 amino acids. V shed 7 bases, J shed 6 bases, and the junction held 13 bases outside the gene matches. CDR3 sequence: CASTPVTGEGAGELFF. Written as DNA, the CDR3 is TGTGCCAGCACCCCCGTGACAGGGGAAGGCGCCGGGGAGCTGTTTTTT.

This clonotype was detected a few times. The V gene is TRBV20-1, the J gene TRBJ1-5; TRBD1 matches at 7 bases. The CDR3 has 15 residues. The J segment lost 3 bases and the V segment lost 5 bases, leaving 10 bases of the junction unmatched. CDR1 DFQATT and CDR2 SNEGSKA come from the germline V gene (reference sequence). The CDR3 region is CSAAPGQLTNQPQHF. CDR3 nucleotides: TGCAGTGCTGCGCCGGGACAGCTTACCAATCAGCCCCAGCATTTT.

CDR3 loop: CSVERRVQETQYF. In DNA, the CDR3 is TGCAGCGTTGAGCGAAGGGTCCAAGAGACCCAGTACTTC. The chain couples TRBV29-1 to TRBJ2-5, with D hard to call. The length of the CDR3 is 13 residues. V lost 3 bases, J lost 1 base, and 9 bases lay in between. Germline CDR1 is SQVTM and CDR2 is ANQGSEA. Full variable domain (remainder filled in from reference TRBV29-1 and TRBJ2-5): SAVISQKPSRDICQRGTSLTIQCQVDSQVTMMFWYRQQPGQSLTLIATANQGSEATYESGFVIDKFPISRPNLTFSTLTVSNMSPEDSSIYLCSVERRVQETQYFGPGTRLLVL.

This clonotype was counted ten times or more. V is TRBV18 and J is TRBJ2-7; perhaps TRBD1 as D (5 bases). Trimming cost V 0 bases and J 2 bases, with 8 bases left between them. CDR1 and CDR2 (germline): KGHSH, LQKENI. There are 14 residues in the CDR3. The CDR3 is CASSPPGRTYEQYF. The CDR3 bases are TGTGCCAGCTCACCACCGGGGCGGACCTACGAGCAGTACTTC.

The chain carries TRBV12-5 and TRBJ1-1, with no clear D. The CDR3 totals 12 residues. V shed 0 bases and J shed 3 bases, with 2 bases lying between them. Germline V gives CDR1 LGHNT, CDR2 FRNRAP. CDR3 protein: CASGLVHTEAFF. The CDR3 nucleotides read TGTGCTAGTGGTTTGGTACACACTGAAGCTTTCTTT. The variable domain in full, with the rest retrieved from reference TRBV12-5 and TRBJ1-1, is DARVTQTPRHKVTEMGQEVTMRCQPILGHNTVFWYRQTMMQGLELLAYFRNRAPLDDSGMPKDRFSAEMPDATLATLKIQPSEPRDSAVYFCASGLVHTEAFFGQGTRLTVV.

This clonotype has a count of ten or more. The chain recombines TRBV11-2 with TRBJ2-1; 8 bases match TRBD2. From germline, CDR1 is SGHAT and CDR2 FQNNGV. The ends lost 6 bases at V and 0 bases at J; junction bases unmatched: 7. The CDR3 is made up of 16 amino acids. CDR3 DNA sequence: TGTGCCAGCAGTCCAGGACTAGCCCCCTCCTACAATGAGCAGTTCTTC. Its translation: CASSPGLAPSYNEQFF.

This clonotype occurred many times. DNA for the CDR3: TGTGCCAGCAGCCCCGCGGACGGTTTGTATGGCTACACCTTC. This gives the protein CASSPADGLYGYTF. This chain connects TRBV3-1 to TRBJ1-2; D is ambiguous. The germline V gene encodes CDR1 LGHDT and CDR2 YNNKEL (reference sequence). Between the trimmed V and J ends, which lost 4 bases and 5 bases, there was a span of 14 bases. The CDR3 spans 14 residues.

A few counts support this clonotype. The gene calls are TRBV29-1 and TRBJ1-1; D uncertain. Germline V gene sequence: CDR1 SQVTM, CDR2 ANQGSEA. V dropped 7 bases and J dropped 5 bases, with 17 bases sitting between them. The CDR3 spans 13 residues. The CDR3 protein is CSGEVRAGTEAFF. DNA for the CDR3: TGCAGCGGTGAGGTGAGGGCGGGTACTGAAGCTTTCTTT. The whole variable domain, remainder taken from reference TRBV29-1 and TRBJ1-1, is SAVISQKPSRDICQRGTSLTIQCQVDSQVTMMFWYRQQPGQSLTLIATANQGSEATYESGFVIDKFPISRPNLTFSTLTVSNMSPEDSSIYLCSGEVRAGTEAFFGQGTRLTVV.

As regards this clonotype: A much larger clone is a single base away; this may be a read error. The chain couples TRBV3-1 to TRBJ2-7; D unresolved. This CDR3 spans 12 amino acids. Germline V gives CDR1 LGHDT, CDR2 YNNKEL (reference sequence). CDR3 sequence (DNA): TGTGTCAGCAGCCAAGGGATGGACGAGCAGTACTTC. Translation: CVSSQGMDEQYF.

This clonotype was seen just once. The rearrangement links TRBV29-1 to TRBJ2-7; the D gene could be TRBD1 or TRBD2 (5 bases each). The CDR3 length is 12 residues. Trimming took 7 bases from V and 2 from J, leaving 12 bases between them. CDR1 SQVTM and CDR2 ANQGSEA come from the germline V gene. The CDR3 loop is CSAGHPPYEQYF. CDR3 sequence (DNA): TGCAGCGCGGGGCATCCCCCCTACGAGCAGTACTTC.

This clonotype has a count of ten or more. The V and J genes are TRBV29-1 and TRBJ2-1, with TRBD2 matching over 8 bases. The CDR3 spans 14 residues. The V gene end was trimmed by 2 bases and the J gene end by 7 bases; junction bases not matched to a gene: 7. CDR1 is SQVTM, CDR2 ANQGSEA, per germline. The CDR3 loop reads CSVESLAGGNEQFF. CDR3 sequence (DNA): TGCAGCGTTGAAAGTCTGGCGGGGGGTAATGAGCAGTTCTTC.

The rearrangement links TRBV7-2 to TRBJ1-6; maybe TRBD1 (6 bases). CDR3 length: 14 amino acids. V shed 4 bases and J shed 6 bases, with 10 bases lying between them. Germline V gives CDR1 SGHTA, CDR2 FQGNSA. CDR3: CASSSGQFNSPLHF. The CDR3 DNA follows: TGTGCCAGCAGCTCCGGACAGTTTAATTCACCCCTCCACTTT.

The V and J genes are TRBV20-1 and TRBJ2-2, with 9 bases matching TRBD1. J lost 2 bases, V lost 5 bases, and 3 bases had no gene match. The CDR3 extends over 14 amino acids. Germline CDR1 reads DFQATT; CDR2 reads SNEGSKA (reference sequence). The CDR3 DNA is TGCAGTGCTGGGGGACAGGGTAACACCGGGGAGCTGTTTTTT. It specifies CSAGGQGNTGELFF.

The V and J genes are TRBV28 and TRBJ1-4; D unclear. V was shortened by 10 bases and J by 0 bases, with 15 bases between the two germline ends. The CDR3 contains 15 residues. Per the germline V gene, CDR1 is MDHEN and CDR2 is SYDVKM. The DNA for the CDR3 is TGTGCCACCTGGACCTCTTCTGCAACTAATGAAAAACTGTTTTTT. Translation gives CATWTSSATNEKLFF.

This clonotype was seen only a few times. The chain employs TRBV12-3 or TRBV12-4 and TRBJ2-3; 7 nucleotides align to TRBD1. V trimming: 8 bases; J trimming: 0 bases; junction bases outside the gene matches: 8. The CDR3 has 15 residues. The CDR3 DNA sequence: TGTGCCAGCTTTCGACAGGGATTGAGCACAGATACGCAGTATTTT. This encodes CASFRQGLSTDTQYF.

In this sample, this clonotype turned up many times. V is TRBV4-1 and J is TRBJ2-7, with unresolved D. The germline V gene has CDR1 MGHRA and CDR2 YSYEKL. The CDR3 runs to 14 residues. The V and J ends lost 2 bases and 0 bases respectively, with 8 bases between them. CDR3 protein: CASSQKTPSYEQYF. The CDR3 DNA reads as TGCGCCAGCAGCCAAAAGACTCCCTCCTACGAGCAGTACTTC.

In its sample, this clonotype was seen a few times. The genes are TRBV28 and TRBJ1-6; TRBD1 matches 7 bases. CDR1 is MDHEN, CDR2 SYDVKM, per germline. The CDR3 loop spans 14 amino acids. Trimming cost V 4 bases and J 4 bases; bases outside gene matches: 1. CDR3 sequence (DNA): TGTGCCAGCAGTTCGACAGGGTATAATTCACCCCTCCACTTT. It yields the protein CASSSTGYNSPLHF.

This clonotype was counted a few times. V is TRBV28 and J is TRBJ1-6, with 7 nucleotides matching TRBD1. Trimming at V came to 5 bases and at J to 16 bases, leaving 8 bases not matched to a gene. The germline CDR1 and CDR2 sequences are MDHEN and SYDVKM. CDR3 length: 12 residues. CDR3 nucleotides: TGTGCCAGCAGTCCCCCCGGGACAGAACTCCACTTT. This sequence encodes CASSPPGTELHF.

The sample holds many counts of this clonotype. The chain employs TRBV11-2 and TRBJ2-1; perhaps TRBD2 as D (6 bases). V was clipped by 2 bases and J by 4 bases, with 9 bases between them. There are 14 residues in the CDR3. The germline V gene has CDR1 SGHAT and CDR2 FQNNGV. For the CDR3, the DNA is TGTGCCAGCAGCTTAAGACGGGAGTACAATGAGCAGTTCTTC. This encodes CASSLRREYNEQFF.